This is a list of T cell receptor beta chains from one sample in a study of T-cell memory formation after mild COVID-19. MiXCR was run by TCRdb on the 5' RACE reads, yielding one entry per CDR3 protein. Found here are around 400,000 distinct CDR3 sequences, 24% of them singletons; the top ten hold 8.8%. The sample taken for sequencing was PBMCs or a T cell subset sorted from them (not recorded which). These receptors came from an adult woman who had mild COVID-19 (a few samples of this study predate the infection). Cell type and time point are not known. Each CDR3 is given with its conserved first and last residue.

TRBJ2-3 TRBV4-3 CASSQGGGRGVGDTQYF
TRBJ1-5 TRBV5-6 CASSLAGGDQPQHF
TRBJ2-1 TRBV24-1 CATSDFPGGTGINEQFF
TRBJ1-1 TRBV30 CAWSGGDRDQNTEAFF
TRBJ2-3 TRBV20-1 CSARRQGGTDTQYF
TRBJ2-5 TRBV11-2 CASSRHYSTQETQYF
TRBJ2-7 TRBV11-3 CASSLRTSGTIEQYF
TRBJ1-1 TRBV7-9 CASSPPGQGTEAFF
TRBJ2-3 TRBV29-1 CSAERQRGTDTQYF
TRBJ2-2 TRBV5-1 CASSFSGERELFF
TRBJ2-7 TRBV10-3 CAISEWQGYEQYF
TRBJ1-1 TRBV5-4 CASSIGTVMNTEAFF
TRBJ2-3 TRBV30 CAWSLDPIDTQYF
TRBJ2-5 TRBV24-1 CATSDAAGADQETQYF
TRBJ1-1 TRBV7-2 CASSRGHNTEAFF
TRBJ2-5 TRBV3-1 CASAPDEETQYF
TRBJ2-2 TRBV7-2 CASSSRGWTGELFF
TRBJ1-5 TRBV5-5 CASSKIPGGSDQPQHF
TRBJ2-6 TRBV5-1 CASSMSGTGANVLTF
TRBJ1-5 TRBV20-1 CSARAGFTASNQPQHF
TRBJ1-1 TRBV29-1 CSVEEDGQLNTEAFF
TRBJ2-3 TRBV9 CASSVTLDTQYF
TRBJ1-2 TRBV6-2/TRBV6-3 CASSSGTFYGYTF
TRBJ2-1 TRBV5-1 CASSSTGDPYNEQFF
TRBJ2-5 TRBV4-1 CAISPGAANRETQYF
TRBJ2-2 TRBV6-6 CASKGFGLNTGELFF
TRBJ2-5 TRBV25-1 CASMGGLAGRATQYF
TRBJ2-3 TRBV5-1 CASSLDGLSRTDTQYF
TRBJ1-2 TRBV20-1 CSAPEGQSGGYTF
TRBJ2-2 TRBV6-4 CASSDSAAPTTGELFF
TRBJ1-1 TRBV20-1 CSARGTGRMNTEAFF
TRBJ1-1 TRBV29-1 CSVDLRGAEAFF
TRBJ2-7 TRBV4-1 CASSQVVAYYEQYF
TRBJ2-2 TRBV12-5 CASGLGSGELFF
TRBJ2-1 TRBV7-2 CASSSQGQVNEQFF
TRBJ2-1 TRBV5-1 CASSPEGLPGAEQFF
TRBJ2-7 TRBV9 CASSVGRDHEQYF
TRBJ2-3 TRBV3-1 CASSPTTRGRDTQYF
TRBJ2-1 TRBV5-1 CASSPTGTGSEQFF
TRBJ2-3 TRBV7-6 CASSYSGSGTDTQYF
TRBJ2-3 TRBV9 CASSATGRQYF
TRBJ1-1 TRBV6-5 CASRYRGGAEAFF
TRBJ1-2 TRBV12-3/TRBV12-4 CASSLGSYTF
TRBJ2-1 TRBV12-3/TRBV12-4 CATRGGTSGIYNEQFF
TRBJ1-5 TRBV7-9 CASSLGHRRNQPQHF
TRBJ2-1 TRBV5-1 CASSLVSKRLAGADNEQFF